The 27 T cell receptor beta chains presented below share a single source sample, sequenced in a study of blood T cell repertoires in COVID-19. Only in-frame clones appear in the TCRdb table, and some are missing; sequencing was by immunoSEQ multiplex PCR. The data hold 85,000 to 100,000 clones, with about 86% observed a single time. The source material was peripheral blood. The origin of the receptors is an older woman in a cohort sampled during active or convalescent COVID-19.

The rearrangement joins TRBV12-3 or TRBV12-4 to TRBJ1-6; 9 bases line up with TRBD1. Trimming took 6 bases from V and 15 from J; bases not matched to a gene: 6. The CDR3 totals 12 residues. CDR3 sequence (DNA): TGTGCCAGCAGCGGGGACAGGGCCAACCTCCACTTT. Residues: CASSGDRANLHF.

V gene TRBV19 combines with J gene TRBJ1-4; D perhaps matches TRBD1 (5 bases). The V end was cut by 3 bases, the J end by 3 bases, with 8 bases between. The CDR3 has 14 residues. Germline CDR1 reads LNHDA; CDR2 reads SQIVND (reference sequence). The CDR3 is CASSMTASNEKLFF. For the CDR3, the DNA is TGTGCCAGTAGTATGACAGCCTCTAATGAAAAACTGTTTTTT.

This clone was observed once. The chain uses TRBV15 and TRBJ2-6, with D perhaps TRBD2 (5 bases). CDR1 LNHNV and CDR2 YYDKDF come from the germline V gene (reference sequence). There are 15 residues in the CDR3. V was cut by 0 bases and J by 2 bases, with 5 bases left in between. CDR3 sequence reads: CATSRERAGANVLTF. The CDR3 DNA follows: TGTGCCACCAGCAGAGAGAGGGCTGGGGCCAACGTCCTGACTTTC.

The chain links TRBV5-1 to TRBJ1-3; D is perhaps TRBD1 (5 bases). This CDR3 is built from 17 residues. Germline values: CDR1 SGHRS, CDR2 YFSETQ. Trimming took 2 bases from V and 0 from J, leaving 15 bases between them. DNA of the CDR3: TGCGCCAGCAGCTTCGAAGACAGCACCATCTCTGGAAACACCATATATTTT. It encodes CASSFEDSTISGNTIYF.

The rearrangement links TRBV6-1 to TRBJ1-2, with TRBD1 matching over 8 bases. Germline CDR1 reads MNHNS; CDR2 reads SASEGT. The CDR3 consists of 15 residues. V lost 3 bases and J lost 7; bases outside the gene matches: 10. The CDR3 coding sequence is TGTGCCAGCAGTGACCCTGTCGACAGGGGCACTGGCTACACCTTC. Protein product: CASSDPVDRGTGYTF.

The chain employs TRBV18 and TRBJ2-1; tentatively, D is TRBD1 (6 bases). From germline, CDR1 is KGHSH and CDR2 LQKENI. The CDR3 is 16 amino acids. The V end was cut by 0 bases, the J end by 4 bases, with 13 bases between. Here the CDR3 reads CASSPPQTRGYNEQFF. CDR3 in DNA: TGTGCCAGCTCACCACCCCAGACAAGGGGGTACAATGAGCAGTTCTTC.

CDR3: CASSPAWDTISYEQYF. Here the CDR3 DNA reads TGTGCCAGCAGCCCTGCATGGGACACTATCTCCTACGAGCAGTACTTC. This sequence joins TRBV3-1 (or the pseudogene TRBV3-2) and TRBJ2-7, with a possible D match to TRBD1 (6 bases). Per germline, CDR1 LGHDT and CDR2 YNNKEL (reference sequence). V was shortened by 4 bases and J by 0 bases, with 16 bases between the two germline ends. This CDR3 is 16 amino acids long.

In the case of this clone: At one end the junction does not follow the germline gene, possibly because of a read error. The chain links TRBV10-3 to TRBJ1-6; TRBD1 matches 7 bases. CDR1 and CDR2 from the germline V gene are ENHRY and SYGVKD. The CDR3 is 12 residues long. The CDR3 DNA follows: TGTGCCATCAGTGAGTCGGGACAGAGTTGGTACTTT. Residues: CAISESGQSWYF.

This clone was seen only a few times. CDR3: CASNRTGEPSYSPLHF. CDR3 nucleotide sequence: TGTGCCAGCAACCGGACAGGGGAGCCCTCTTATTCACCCCTCCACTTT. V usage is TRBV6-4 and J usage is TRBJ1-6; 9 nucleotides agree with TRBD1. From germline, CDR1 is MRHNA and CDR2 SNTAGT. The CDR3 extends over 16 amino acids. V lost 7 bases, J lost 8 bases, and 12 bases stayed unmatched.

V and J are TRBV2 and TRBJ2-2; 8 bases are a match to TRBD2. Trimming took 7 bases from V and 4 from J; bases not matched to a gene: 11. Germline CDR1 is SNHLY and CDR2 is FYNNEI. The length of the CDR3 is 16 residues. The CDR3 protein is CASTWDGRAGTGELFF. The DNA of the CDR3 is TGTGCCAGCACCTGGGACGGGAGGGCTGGCACCGGGGAGCTGTTTTTT.

The chain links TRBV4-1 to TRBJ1-1; D remains ambiguous. CDR3 size: 15 residues. V gave up 0 bases and J gave up 1 base, with 9 bases separating them. Germline V lookup: CDR1 MGHRA, CDR2 YSYEKL. The CDR3 sequence is CASSQEEAQNTEAFF. The CDR3 coding sequence is TGCGCCAGCAGCCAAGAAGAAGCGCAGAACACTGAAGCTTTCTTT.

V is TRBV29-1 and J is TRBJ1-5; the match to TRBD1 covers 8 bases. Per germline, CDR1 SQVTM and CDR2 ANQGSEA. Unmatched junction bases numbered 10, after V lost 7 bases and J lost 5 bases. This CDR3 is 14 amino acids long. CDR3 nucleotides: TGCAGCGCCCGTGGGCCGGGACAGGATCAGCCCCAGCATTTT. Its translation is CSARGPGQDQPQHF.

V is TRBV9 and J is TRBJ1-2; 8 bases are a match to TRBD1. The CDR3 covers 15 residues. Germline trimming cut 3 bases from V and 3 bases from J; bases unmatched to any gene: 7. The germline V gene has CDR1 SGDLS and CDR2 YYNGEE. The CDR3 region is CASSGGAGGDYGYTF. CDR3 sequence (DNA): TGTGCCAGCAGCGGAGGGGCAGGGGGCGACTATGGCTACACCTTC.

V gene TRBV10-2 combines with J gene TRBJ2-3; TRBD1 is a possible D gene (6 bases). The CDR3 is 13 amino acids. Trimming took off 6 bases at V and 8 bases at J, with 15 bases between the two ends. Germline loops: CDR1 WSHSY, CDR2 SAAADI. In nucleotides, the CDR3 is TGCGCCAGCAGGGACAGTCCGAAGGGTACGCAGTATTTT. Translated: CASRDSPKGTQYF.

The chain carries TRBV29-1 and TRBJ2-7; TRBD1 aligns across 11 bases. Germline V gives CDR1 SQVTM, CDR2 ANQGSEA. This CDR3 region has 17 residues. The J segment lost 5 bases and the V segment lost 6 bases, leaving 18 bases of the junction unmatched. CDR3 coding DNA: TGCAGCGTCGGGGGACAGGGGGGTTCTGGGTTCATACACGAGCAGTACTTC. The encoded protein is CSVGGQGGSGFIHEQYF.

This chain connects TRBV3-1 (or the pseudogene TRBV3-2) to TRBJ2-5, with D possibly being TRBD1 (6 bases). The CDR3 sequence is 12 residues long. Germline V gene data show CDR1 as LGHDT and CDR2 as YNNKEL (reference sequence). The V gene lost 3 bases and the J gene lost 11 bases, with 13 bases spanning the gap. The CDR3 sequence: CASSQGARPQYF. The CDR3 nucleotides read TGTGCCAGCAGCCAGGGGGCTCGCCCTCAGTACTTC.

This clone was picked up a small number of times. The chain employs TRBV14 and TRBJ1-1; weak D call: TRBD1 (5 bases). The CDR3 is made up of 14 amino acids. The ends were cut back, 4 bases at V and 7 bases at J, with 16 bases in the middle. Germline CDR1 and CDR2: SGHDN and FVKESK. The CDR3 DNA follows: TGTGCCAGCAGCCGGGGGGGATCTATTTTTGAAGCTTTCTTT. It yields the protein CASSRGGSIFEAFF.

This clone was recorded only once. The chain uses TRBV9 and TRBJ2-7; 10 nucleotides agree with TRBD2. Trimming removed 3 bases from V and 5 bases from J; junction bases left unmatched: 5. The CDR3 is 14 residues long. Germline loops: CDR1 SGDLS, CDR2 YYNGEE. The CDR3 loop is CASSGTGTSDEQYF. The CDR3 nucleotides read TGTGCCAGCAGCGGAACCGGGACTAGCGACGAGCAGTACTTC.

This clone has just one count. The chain combines TRBV5-1 with TRBJ2-5; D gene uncertain. Germline V gene data show CDR1 as SGHRS and CDR2 as YFSETQ. This CDR3 has 13 residues. Trimming took 1 base from V and 2 from J, leaving 6 bases between them. CDR3 protein: CASSLYPQETQYF. CDR3 coding DNA: TGCGCCAGCAGCTTGTATCCTCAAGAGACCCAGTACTTC.

The CDR3 sequence is CASRRQGGGYTF. The DNA of the CDR3 is TGTGCCAGTAGACGACAGGGTGGAGGCTACACCTTC. This sequence joins TRBV19 and TRBJ1-2; 7 nucleotides agree with TRBD1. The CDR3 has 12 residues. V was pared by 6 bases and J by 8 bases, with 6 bases of the junction left unmatched. Germline values: CDR1 LNHDA, CDR2 SQIVND (reference sequence).

The V call is TRBV28, the J call TRBJ2-1; D is perhaps TRBD2 (5 bases). This CDR3 spans 11 amino acids. V was pared by 4 bases and J by 12 bases, with 10 bases between. Per germline, CDR1 MDHEN and CDR2 SYDVKM. CDR3 in DNA: TGTGCCAGCAGTTGGGAGCGGTCGCAGTTCTTC. It is translated as CASSWERSQFF.

The rearrangement uses TRBV6-1 and TRBJ2-4, with no clear D. Trimming stripped 3 bases from V and 0 bases from J, with 12 bases between. The CDR3 has 16 amino acids. The germline V gene has CDR1 MNHNS and CDR2 SASEGT. CDR3 loop: CASSESFSPAKNIQYF. The CDR3 nucleotides read TGTGCCAGCAGTGAGAGTTTTTCACCAGCCAAAAACATTCAGTACTTC.

This clone was recorded a few times. CDR3 nucleotides: TGTGCCAGCAGCGGACTAGCGGGAGGATTCGGCGAGCAGTACTTC. Protein product: CASSGLAGGFGEQYF. This chain joins TRBV6-6 and TRBJ2-7, with 14 bases identical to TRBD2. This CDR3 is built from 15 residues. Germline values: CDR1 MNHNY, CDR2 SVGAGI (reference sequence). J gave up 6 bases and V 6 bases, and 7 bases lay outside the gene matches.

V and J are TRBV15 and TRBJ2-1; D is possibly TRBD1 (6 bases). CDR1 and CDR2 from the germline V gene are LNHNV and YYDKDF (reference sequence). The V and J ends lost 0 bases and 7 bases respectively, with 13 bases between them. The CDR3 covers 15 residues. For the CDR3, the DNA is TGTGCCACCAGCAGAGATTTGCACAGGGAGAATGAGCAGTTCTTC. Translation gives CATSRDLHRENEQFF.

J is TRBJ2-3 and V is TRBV5-5; 8 bases align to TRBD2. The germline gives CDR1 SGHKS, CDR2 YYEKEE (reference sequence). V was clipped by 4 bases and J by 1 base; unmatched bases: 5. The CDR3 contains 15 residues. Here the CDR3 DNA reads TGTGCCAGCAGCGGTTGGCGGGGGGGCACAGATACGCAGTATTTT. Its translation: CASSGWRGGTDTQYF. Full variable domain (missing parts from reference TRBV5-5 and TRBJ2-3): DAGVTQSPTHLIKTRGQQVTLRCSPISGHKSVSWYQQVLGQGPQFIFQYYEKEERGRGNFPDRFSARQFPNYSSELNVNALLLGDSALYLCASSGWRGGTDTQYFGPGTRLTVL.

The CDR3 protein is CASSLGTEYNEQFF. Written as DNA, the CDR3 is TGTGCCAGCAGCTTAGGGACAGAATACAATGAGCAGTTCTTC. This chain connects TRBV7-9 to TRBJ2-1; TRBD1 is a possible D gene (6 bases). V was pared by 1 base and J by 4 bases, with 8 bases between. The germline gives CDR1 SEHNR, CDR2 FQNEAQ (reference sequence). The CDR3 runs 14 residues.

CDR3 bases: TGTGCCTGGACCAGGGGGAATAGCAATCAGCCCCAGCATTTT. Protein sequence: CAWTRGNSNQPQHF. The chain carries TRBV30 and TRBJ1-5; 7 positions agree with TRBD1. The CDR3 runs 14 residues. Germline trimming cut 4 bases from V and 0 bases from J; bases unmatched to any gene: 3. CDR1 GTSNPN and CDR2 SVGIG come from the germline V gene (reference sequence).